One sample yielded the 11 T cell receptor beta chains listed below, sequenced in a study of blood T cell repertoires in COVID-19. Here immunoSEQ multiplex PCR was the method, and the copy in TCRdb shows in-frame clones only, minus some. The sample records some 210,000 clones, around four fifths being singletons. The sequenced sample was peripheral blood. The receptors were sampled from a human donor in a cohort sampled during active COVID-19.

The rearrangement links TRBV27 to TRBJ1-2, with D maybe TRBD1 (5 bases). Trimming took 5 bases from V and 4 from J, leaving 11 bases between them. CDR1 and CDR2 (germline): MNHEY, SMNVEV (reference sequence). The CDR3 consists of 13 residues. CDR3 nucleotides: TGTGCCAGCAGTAGAGACAGAGTCTATGGCTACACCTTC. Encoded protein: CASSRDRVYGYTF.

The V call is TRBV5-1, the J call TRBJ1-1, with a weak D call TRBD1 (6 bases). The germline gives CDR1 SGHRS, CDR2 YFSETQ. This CDR3 has 15 residues. V lost 1 base to trimming and J lost 6 bases, with 16 bases between them. The CDR3 sequence is CASSLSTGIISEAFF. CDR3 DNA: TGCGCCAGCAGCTTGTCCACAGGGATTATATCTGAAGCTTTCTTT.

The chain couples TRBV12-3 or TRBV12-4 to TRBJ2-1; no reliable D call. Trimming stripped 3 bases from V and 7 bases from J, with 4 bases between. The CDR3 totals 11 residues. The CDR3 region is CASSFLNEQFF. In DNA form, the CDR3 reads TGTGCCAGCAGTTTTCTGAATGAGCAGTTCTTC.

This chain links TRBV7-9 with TRBJ1-1; TRBD1 matches at 9 bases. The CDR3 is made up of 15 amino acids. The germline CDR1 and CDR2 sequences are SEHNR and FQNEAQ (reference sequence). V lost 1 base, J lost 7 bases, and 7 bases stayed unmatched. CDR3 residues: CASSLDRGRRGEAFF. The CDR3 DNA reads as TGTGCCAGCAGCTTAGACAGGGGGCGTCGGGGTGAAGCTTTCTTT.

This chain joins TRBV24-1 and TRBJ2-2; 7 bases are a match to TRBD1. Germline V gene lookup returns CDR1 KGHDR and CDR2 SFDVKD. This CDR3 region has 13 residues. V lost 9 bases to trimming and J lost 5 bases; unmatched junction nucleotides: 5. The CDR3 spells CATSARGTGELFF. CDR3 DNA sequence: TGTGCCACCTCGGCCAGGGGGACCGGGGAGCTGTTTTTT.

J is TRBJ1-6 and V is TRBV28; no firm D call. V lost 2 bases, J lost 0 bases, and 17 bases lay in between. CDR3 length equals 19 residues. Germline CDR1 is MDHEN and CDR2 is SYDVKM. CDR3 bases: TGTGCCAGCAGTTTAGCCCCCCTACTCTACGGCTCCTATAATTCACCCCTCCACTTT. Its protein product is CASSLAPLLYGSYNSPLHF. Together with reference TRBV28 and TRBJ1-6, the CDR3 gives the full variable domain: DVKVTQSSRYLVKRTGEKVFLECVQDMDHENMFWYRQDPGLGLRLIYFSYDVKMKEKGDIPEGYSVSREKKERFSLILESASTNQTSMYLCASSLAPLLYGSYNSPLHFGNGTRLTVT.

Only a few counts were recorded for this clone. The rearrangement joins TRBV6-1 to TRBJ2-1; D is perhaps TRBD2 (5 bases). The CDR3 has 17 residues. V lost 1 base and J 0 bases, leaving 13 bases between the germline ends. Germline V CDR1 and CDR2: MNHNS, SASEGT. CDR3 DNA: TGTGCCAGCAGTGAAGTTGTTTTGGCGGGCTCCTACAATGAGCAGTTCTTC. It translates to CASSEVVLAGSYNEQFF.

The rearrangement links TRBV28 to TRBJ1-2, with 7 bases identical to TRBD1. V dropped 2 bases and J dropped 7; count of bases not matched to a gene: 7. CDR3 length: 14 amino acids. The V gene's germline CDR1 is MDHEN and CDR2 SYDVKM. The CDR3 sequence: CASSLRGQTGGYTF. The CDR3 DNA reads as TGTGCCAGCAGTTTACGGGGACAGACGGGTGGCTACACCTTC.

The chain joins TRBV19 to TRBJ2-7; 7 positions agree with TRBD1. This CDR3 contains 13 residues. Germline-derived CDR1 and CDR2 are LNHDA and SQIVND (reference sequence). The V segment lost 3 bases and the J segment 5 bases; nucleotides outside the gene matches: 4. In DNA form, the CDR3 reads TGTGCCAGTAGTATCCAGACAGGGAACGAGCAGTACTTC. It yields the protein CASSIQTGNEQYF.

This chain links TRBV10-1 with TRBJ2-1; possible D gene TRBD1, 6 bases. V shed 0 bases and J shed 15 bases, with 15 bases lying between them. Germline CDR1 reads WNHNN; CDR2 reads SYGVQD (reference sequence). This CDR3 contains 13 residues. This CDR3 is CASSESDRDNPFF. The CDR3 DNA follows: TGCGCCAGCAGTGAGTCGGACCGGGACAACCCGTTCTTC.

This chain connects TRBV5-4 to TRBJ2-7; 7 nucleotides match TRBD1. The germline V gene has CDR1 SGHNT and CDR2 YYREEE (reference sequence). The CDR3 runs to 14 residues. J was trimmed by 8 bases and V by 4 bases; bases with no gene match: 12. Here the CDR3 reads CASSLHDRVAKQYF. The CDR3 nucleotides read TGTGCCAGCAGCCTACACGACAGGGTCGCGAAGCAGTACTTC.